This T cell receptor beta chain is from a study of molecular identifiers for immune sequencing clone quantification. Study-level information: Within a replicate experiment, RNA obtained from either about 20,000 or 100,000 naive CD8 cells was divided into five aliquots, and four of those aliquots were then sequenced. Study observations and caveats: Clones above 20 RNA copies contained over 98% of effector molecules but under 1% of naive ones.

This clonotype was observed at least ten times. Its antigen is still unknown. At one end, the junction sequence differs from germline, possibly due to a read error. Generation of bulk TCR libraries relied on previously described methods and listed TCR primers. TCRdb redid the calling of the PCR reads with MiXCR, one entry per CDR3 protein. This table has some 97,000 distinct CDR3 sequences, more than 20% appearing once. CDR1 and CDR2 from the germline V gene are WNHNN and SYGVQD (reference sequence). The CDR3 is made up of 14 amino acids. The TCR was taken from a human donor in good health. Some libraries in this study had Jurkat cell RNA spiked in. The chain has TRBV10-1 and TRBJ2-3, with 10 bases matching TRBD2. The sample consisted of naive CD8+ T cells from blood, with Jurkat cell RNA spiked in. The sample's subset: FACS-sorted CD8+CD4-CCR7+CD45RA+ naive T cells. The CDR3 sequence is CASSEGPSGGPADF. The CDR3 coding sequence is TGCGCCAGCAGTGAGGGGCCTAGCGGGGGCCCCGCGGATTTT.